Shown below are 7 T cell receptor beta chains from a single sample sequenced in a study of tissue T cells after allogeneic stem cell transplantation. Here immunoSEQ multiplex PCR was the method, and the copy in TCRdb shows in-frame clones only, minus some. The sample has tens of thousands of clones; over 75% are singletons. Specimen: blood, collected before transplantation. These receptors originate from a woman between 18 and 50 years old who later had graft-versus-host disease after an allogeneic stem cell transplant.

V usage is TRBV14 and J usage is TRBJ2-7, with D possibly matching TRBD2 (6 bases). Germline-derived CDR1 and CDR2 are SGHDN and FVKESK. This CDR3 is 16 amino acids long. Trimming stripped 0 bases from V and 4 bases from J, with 16 bases between. Written as DNA, the CDR3 is TGTGCCAGCAGCCAAGAAGACCCTTCGGGAGTTTACGAGCAGTACTTC. Amino acid sequence: CASSQEDPSGVYEQYF.

This chain connects TRBV11-2 to TRBJ2-7; D is perhaps TRBD1 or TRBD2 (7 bases each). This CDR3 comprises 14 residues. CDR1 is SGHAT and CDR2 is FQNNGV in the germline V gene. V lost 5 bases, J lost 3 bases, and 14 bases lay in between. This chain's CDR3 is CASSPRGDSYEQYF. CDR3 sequence (DNA): TGTGCCAGCAGCCCACGGGGGGACAGCTACGAGCAGTACTTC.

A single count supports this clone. This chain links TRBV30 with TRBJ2-1; maybe TRBD1 (6 bases). Deletions cut 2 bases from V and 4 bases from J, with 12 bases between. The CDR3 covers 14 residues. CDR1 is GTSNPN, CDR2 SVGIG, per germline (reference sequence). The chain's CDR3 is CAWSSRQAYNEQFF. DNA of the CDR3: TGTGCCTGGAGTAGCCGACAGGCTTACAATGAGCAGTTCTTC.

The chain recombines TRBV6-5 with TRBJ2-1; 8 bases are shared with TRBD1. CDR1 is MNHEY and CDR2 is SVGAGI in the germline V gene. The V gene end was trimmed by 6 bases and the J gene end by 7 bases; junction bases not matched to a gene: 8. The CDR3 extends over 14 amino acids. This chain's CDR3 is CASRRQGLGNEQFF. The DNA of the CDR3 is TGTGCCAGCAGGAGACAGGGGCTTGGAAATGAGCAGTTCTTC.

CDR3 bases: TGCGCCAGCAGTGACGGACAGACGTGGACAGATACGCAGTATTTT. Its protein is CASSDGQTWTDTQYF. The chain is built from TRBV5-1 and TRBJ2-3; tentative D call: TRBD1 (6 bases). This CDR3 has 15 residues. Germline values: CDR1 SGHRS, CDR2 YFSETQ. V lost 5 bases and J lost 3, with 16 bases in between.

This chain connects TRBV3-1 (or the pseudogene TRBV3-2) to TRBJ1-1; 8 bases are shared with TRBD1. This CDR3 spans 15 amino acids. V trimming: 4 bases; J trimming: 2 bases; junction bases outside the gene matches: 6. From germline, CDR1 is LGHDT and CDR2 YNNKEL (reference sequence). The CDR3 loop is CASSRGDRGNTEAFF. CDR3 sequence (DNA): TGTGCCAGCAGCCGAGGAGACAGGGGCAACACTGAAGCTTTCTTT.

The chain recombines TRBV7-6 with TRBJ1-2, with D maybe TRBD1 (6 bases). V lost 0 bases, J lost 8 bases, and 13 bases lay in between. Germline lookup yields CDR1 SGHVS and CDR2 FNYEAQ. The CDR3 is 14 residues long. CDR3: CASSLAAWGRGYTF. The CDR3 nucleotides are TGTGCCAGCAGCTTAGCGGCGTGGGGGCGAGGCTACACCTTC.